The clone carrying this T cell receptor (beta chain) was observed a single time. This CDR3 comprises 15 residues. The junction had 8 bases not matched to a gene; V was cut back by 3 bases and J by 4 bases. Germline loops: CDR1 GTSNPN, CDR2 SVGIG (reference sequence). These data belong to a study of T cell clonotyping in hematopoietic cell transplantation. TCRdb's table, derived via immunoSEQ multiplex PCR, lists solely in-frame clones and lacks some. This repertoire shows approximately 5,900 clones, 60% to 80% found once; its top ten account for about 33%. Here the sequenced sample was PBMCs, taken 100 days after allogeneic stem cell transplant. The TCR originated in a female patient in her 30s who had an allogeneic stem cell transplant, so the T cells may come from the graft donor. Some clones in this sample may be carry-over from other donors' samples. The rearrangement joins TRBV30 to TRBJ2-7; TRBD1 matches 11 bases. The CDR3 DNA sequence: TGTGCCTGGAGCCCCCCGGGACAGGGGGAATACGAGCAGTACTTC. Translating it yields CAWSPPGQGEYEQYF.